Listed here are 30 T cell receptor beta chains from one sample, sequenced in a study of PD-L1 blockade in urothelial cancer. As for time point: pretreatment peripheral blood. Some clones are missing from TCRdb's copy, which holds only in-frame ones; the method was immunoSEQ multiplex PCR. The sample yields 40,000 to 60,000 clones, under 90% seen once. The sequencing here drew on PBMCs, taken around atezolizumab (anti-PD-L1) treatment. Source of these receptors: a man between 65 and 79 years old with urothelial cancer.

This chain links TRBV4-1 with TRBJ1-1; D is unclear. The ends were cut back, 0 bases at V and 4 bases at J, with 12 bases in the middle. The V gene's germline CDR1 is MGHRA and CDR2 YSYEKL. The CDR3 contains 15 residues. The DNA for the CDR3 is TGCGCCAGCAGCCAAGATAATCGGGTAAGCACTGAAGCTTTCTTT. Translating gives CASSQDNRVSTEAFF.

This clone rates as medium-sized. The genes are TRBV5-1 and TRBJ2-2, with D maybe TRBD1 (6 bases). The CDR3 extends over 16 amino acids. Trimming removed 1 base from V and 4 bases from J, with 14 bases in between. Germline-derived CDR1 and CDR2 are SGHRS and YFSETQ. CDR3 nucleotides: TGCGCCAGCAGCTTGTCAACGGGACAAGGCACCGGGGAGCTGTTTTTT. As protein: CASSLSTGQGTGELFF.

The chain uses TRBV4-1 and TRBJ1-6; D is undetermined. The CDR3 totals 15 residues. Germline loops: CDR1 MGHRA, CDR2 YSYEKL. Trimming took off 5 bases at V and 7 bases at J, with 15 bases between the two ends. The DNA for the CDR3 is TGCGCCAGCAGCTCAACGGGCAGCGGGAATTCACCCCTCCACTTT. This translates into CASSSTGSGNSPLHF.

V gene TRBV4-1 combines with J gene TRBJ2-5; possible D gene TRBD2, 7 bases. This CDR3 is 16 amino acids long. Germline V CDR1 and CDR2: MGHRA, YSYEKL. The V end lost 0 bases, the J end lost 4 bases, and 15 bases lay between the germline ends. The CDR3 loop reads CASSQEGGALGETQYF. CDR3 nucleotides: TGCGCCAGCAGCCAAGAGGGGGGGGCCTTAGGAGAGACCCAGTACTTC.

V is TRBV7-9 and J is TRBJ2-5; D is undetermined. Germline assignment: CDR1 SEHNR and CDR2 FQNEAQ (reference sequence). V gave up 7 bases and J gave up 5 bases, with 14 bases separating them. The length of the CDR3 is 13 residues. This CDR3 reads CASTVGASETQYF. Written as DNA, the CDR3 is TGTGCCAGCACCGTAGGAGCGTCGGAGACCCAGTACTTC.

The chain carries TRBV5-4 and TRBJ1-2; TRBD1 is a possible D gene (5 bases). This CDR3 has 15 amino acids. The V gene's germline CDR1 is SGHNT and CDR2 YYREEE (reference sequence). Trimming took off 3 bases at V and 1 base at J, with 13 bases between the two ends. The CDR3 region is CASSSRQLRNYGYTF. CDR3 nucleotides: TGTGCCAGCAGCTCACGACAGCTGCGTAACTATGGCTACACCTTC.

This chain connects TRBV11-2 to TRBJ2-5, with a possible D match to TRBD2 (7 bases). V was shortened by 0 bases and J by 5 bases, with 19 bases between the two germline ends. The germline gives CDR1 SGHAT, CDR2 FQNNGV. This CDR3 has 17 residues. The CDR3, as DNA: TGTGCCAGCAGCTTAGATCTAGGGGGGGCGTTGGTTGAGACCCAGTACTTC. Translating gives CASSLDLGGALVETQYF.

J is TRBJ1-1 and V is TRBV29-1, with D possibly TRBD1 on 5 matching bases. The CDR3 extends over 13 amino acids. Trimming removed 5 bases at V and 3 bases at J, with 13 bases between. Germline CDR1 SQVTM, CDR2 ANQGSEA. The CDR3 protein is CSVHGGNYTEAFF. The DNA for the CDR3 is TGCAGCGTTCACGGGGGAAATTACACTGAAGCTTTCTTT. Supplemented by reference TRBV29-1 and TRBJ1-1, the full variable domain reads SAVISQKPSRDICQRGTSLTIQCQVDSQVTMMFWYRQQPGQSLTLIATANQGSEATYESGFVIDKFPISRPNLTFSTLTVSNMSPEDSSIYLCSVHGGNYTEAFFGQGTRLTVV.

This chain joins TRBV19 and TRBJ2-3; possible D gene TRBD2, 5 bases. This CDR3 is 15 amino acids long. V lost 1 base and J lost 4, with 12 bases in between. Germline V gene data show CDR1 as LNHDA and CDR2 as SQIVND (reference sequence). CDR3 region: CASSIVVTRPDTQYF. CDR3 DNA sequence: TGTGCCAGTAGTATAGTAGTAACTAGGCCAGATACGCAGTATTTT. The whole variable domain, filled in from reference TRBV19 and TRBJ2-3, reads DGGITQSPKYLFRKEGQNVTLSCEQNLNHDAMYWYRQDPGQGLRLIYYSQIVNDFQKGDIAEGYSVSREKKESFPLTVTSAQKNPTAFYLCASSIVVTRPDTQYFGPGTRLTVL.

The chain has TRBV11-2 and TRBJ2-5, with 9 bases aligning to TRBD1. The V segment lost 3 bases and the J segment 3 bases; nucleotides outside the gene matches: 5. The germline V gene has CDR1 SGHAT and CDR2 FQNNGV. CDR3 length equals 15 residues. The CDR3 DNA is TGTGCCAGCAGCTTTTCGACAGGGGGGGAAGAGACCCAGTACTTC. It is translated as CASSFSTGGEETQYF.

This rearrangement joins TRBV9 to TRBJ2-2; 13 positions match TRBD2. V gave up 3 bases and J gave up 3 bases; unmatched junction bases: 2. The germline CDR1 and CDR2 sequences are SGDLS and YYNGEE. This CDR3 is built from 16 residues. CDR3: CASSGTSGRYTGELFF. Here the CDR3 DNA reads TGTGCCAGCAGCGGGACTAGCGGGAGATACACCGGGGAGCTGTTTTTT.

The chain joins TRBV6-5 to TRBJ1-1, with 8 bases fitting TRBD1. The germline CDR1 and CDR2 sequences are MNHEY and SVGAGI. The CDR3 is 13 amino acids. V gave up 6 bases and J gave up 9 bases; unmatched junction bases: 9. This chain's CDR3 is CASSPPGQVKAFF. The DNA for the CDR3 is TGTGCCAGCAGCCCTCCGGGACAGGTGAAAGCTTTCTTT.

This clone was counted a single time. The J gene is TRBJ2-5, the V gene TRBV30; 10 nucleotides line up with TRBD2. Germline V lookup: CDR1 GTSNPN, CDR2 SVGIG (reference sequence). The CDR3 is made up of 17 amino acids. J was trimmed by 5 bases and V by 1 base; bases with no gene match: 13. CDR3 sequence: CAWSAPGGAGGRETQYF. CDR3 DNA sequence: TGTGCCTGGAGTGCCCCAGGAGGAGCGGGGGGGCGGGAGACCCAGTACTTC.

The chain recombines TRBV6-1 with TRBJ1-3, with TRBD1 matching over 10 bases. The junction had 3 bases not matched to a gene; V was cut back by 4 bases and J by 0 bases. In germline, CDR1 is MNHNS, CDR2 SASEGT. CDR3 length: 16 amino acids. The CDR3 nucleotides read TGTGCCAGCAGTGCGGGGACAGGGGTCTCTGGAAACACCATATATTTT. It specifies CASSAGTGVSGNTIYF.

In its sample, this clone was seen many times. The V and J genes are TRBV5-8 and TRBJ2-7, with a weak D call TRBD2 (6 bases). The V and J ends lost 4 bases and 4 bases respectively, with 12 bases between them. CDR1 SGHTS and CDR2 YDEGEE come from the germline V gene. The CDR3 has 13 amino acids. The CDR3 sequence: CASSRGLQYEQYF. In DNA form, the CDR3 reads TGTGCCAGCAGCCGGGGACTCCAATACGAGCAGTACTTC.

CDR3 region: CASSSGLAGGRSTDTQYF. The DNA of the CDR3 is TGTGCCAGCAGCTCGGGACTAGCGGGGGGGAGGAGCACAGATACGCAGTATTTT. The chain uses TRBV5-4 and TRBJ2-3, with 16 positions matching TRBD2. Germline V gene data show CDR1 as SGHNT and CDR2 as YYREEE (reference sequence). This CDR3 has 18 amino acids. After removal of 3 bases from V and 0 bases from J, the junction contained 4 bases not matched to a gene.

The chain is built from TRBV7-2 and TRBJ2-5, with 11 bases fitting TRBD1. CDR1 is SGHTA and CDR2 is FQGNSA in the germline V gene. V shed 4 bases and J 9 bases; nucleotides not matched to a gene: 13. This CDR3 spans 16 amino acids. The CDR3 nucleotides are TGTGCCAGCAGCTCCCCCGGAGGACAGGGGGCATCGGCCCAGTACTTC. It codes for CASSSPGGQGASAQYF.

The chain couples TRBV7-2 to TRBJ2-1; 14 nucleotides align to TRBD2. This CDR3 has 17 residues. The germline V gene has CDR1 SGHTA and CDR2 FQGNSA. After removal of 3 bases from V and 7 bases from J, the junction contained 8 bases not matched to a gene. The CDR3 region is CASSFLPGLAGDNEQFF. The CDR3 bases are TGTGCCAGCAGCTTCCTCCCGGGACTAGCGGGAGATAATGAGCAGTTCTTC. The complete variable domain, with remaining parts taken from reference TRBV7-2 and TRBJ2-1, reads GAGVSQSPSNKVTEKGKDVELRCDPISGHTALYWYRQSLGQGLEFLIYFQGNSAPDKSGLPSDRFSAERTGGSVSTLTIQRTQQEDSAVYLCASSFLPGLAGDNEQFFGPGTRLTVL.

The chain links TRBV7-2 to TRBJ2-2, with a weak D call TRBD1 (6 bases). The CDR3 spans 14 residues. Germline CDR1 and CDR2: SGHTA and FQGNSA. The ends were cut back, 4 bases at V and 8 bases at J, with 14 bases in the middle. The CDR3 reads CASSSFGGRGELFF. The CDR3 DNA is TGTGCCAGCAGCTCCTTTGGGGGCCGGGGGGAGCTGTTTTTT.

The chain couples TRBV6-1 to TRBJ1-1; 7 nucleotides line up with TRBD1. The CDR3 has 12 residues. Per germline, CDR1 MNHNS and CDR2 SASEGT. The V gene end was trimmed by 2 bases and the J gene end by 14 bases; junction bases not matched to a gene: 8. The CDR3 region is CASSETWTGRFF. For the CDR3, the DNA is TGTGCCAGCAGTGAAACTTGGACAGGACGGTTCTTT.

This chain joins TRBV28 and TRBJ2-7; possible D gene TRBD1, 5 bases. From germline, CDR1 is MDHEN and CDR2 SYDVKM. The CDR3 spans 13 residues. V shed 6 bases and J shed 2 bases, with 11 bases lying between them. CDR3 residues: CASSLDRTYEQYF. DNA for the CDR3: TGTGCCAGCAGCCTTGACAGAACCTACGAGCAGTACTTC.

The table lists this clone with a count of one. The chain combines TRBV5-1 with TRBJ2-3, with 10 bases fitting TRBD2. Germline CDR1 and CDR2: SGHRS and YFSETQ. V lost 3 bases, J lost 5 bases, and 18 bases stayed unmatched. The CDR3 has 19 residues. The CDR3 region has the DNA TGCGCCAGCAGCTCGGGAGGGGCTAGCGGGAGCCTTCGAGGAGATACGCAGTATTTT. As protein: CASSSGGASGSLRGDTQYF.

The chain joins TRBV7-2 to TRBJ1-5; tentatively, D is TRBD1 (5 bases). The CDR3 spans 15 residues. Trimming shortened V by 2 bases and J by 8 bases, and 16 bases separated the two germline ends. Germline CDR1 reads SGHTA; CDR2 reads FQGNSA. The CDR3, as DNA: TGTGCCAGCAGCTTACTCGGGTCATTACAGGAGCCCCAGCATTTT. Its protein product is CASSLLGSLQEPQHF. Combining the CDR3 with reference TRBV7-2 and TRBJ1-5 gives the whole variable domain GAGVSQSPSNKVTEKGKDVELRCDPISGHTALYWYRQSLGQGLEFLIYFQGNSAPDKSGLPSDRFSAERTGGSVSTLTIQRTQQEDSAVYLCASSLLGSLQEPQHFGDGTRLSIL.

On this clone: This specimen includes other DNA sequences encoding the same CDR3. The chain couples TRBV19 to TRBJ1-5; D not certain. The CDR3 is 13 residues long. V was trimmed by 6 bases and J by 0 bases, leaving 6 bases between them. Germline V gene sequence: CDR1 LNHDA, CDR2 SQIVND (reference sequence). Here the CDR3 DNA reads TGTGCCAGTAGCCTTAATAGCAATCAGCCCCAGCATTTT. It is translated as CASSLNSNQPQHF.

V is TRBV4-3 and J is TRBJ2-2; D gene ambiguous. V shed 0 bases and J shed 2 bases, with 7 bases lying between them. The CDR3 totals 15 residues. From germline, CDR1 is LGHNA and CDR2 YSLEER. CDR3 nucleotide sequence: TGCGCCAGCAGCCAAGAGGCCAGTAACACCGGGGAGCTGTTTTTT. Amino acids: CASSQEASNTGELFF.

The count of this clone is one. The CDR3 DNA is TGTGCCAGCAGTCTACAGGGGGCGCGGTACAATGAGCAGTTCTTC. Translation: CASSLQGARYNEQFF. The chain carries TRBV6-4 and TRBJ2-1, with 9 bases lining up with TRBD1. The CDR3 runs to 15 residues. Germline V lookup: CDR1 MRHNA, CDR2 SNTAGT. V was clipped by 5 bases and J by 4 bases; unmatched bases: 6.

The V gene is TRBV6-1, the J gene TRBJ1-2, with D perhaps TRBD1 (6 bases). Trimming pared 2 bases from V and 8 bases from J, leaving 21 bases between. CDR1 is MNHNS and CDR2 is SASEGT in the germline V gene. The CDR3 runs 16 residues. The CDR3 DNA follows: TGTGCCAGCAGTGAACGATCCAGGGGCGTCAGGGAAGGCTACACCTTC. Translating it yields CASSERSRGVREGYTF.

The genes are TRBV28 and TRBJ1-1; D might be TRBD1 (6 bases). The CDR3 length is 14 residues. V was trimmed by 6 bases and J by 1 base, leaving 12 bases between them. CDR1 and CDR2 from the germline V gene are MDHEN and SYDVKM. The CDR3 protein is CASRAPGQNTEAFF. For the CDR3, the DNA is TGTGCCAGCAGAGCTCCGGGACAGAACACTGAAGCTTTCTTT. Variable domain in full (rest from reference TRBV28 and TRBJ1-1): DVKVTQSSRYLVKRTGEKVFLECVQDMDHENMFWYRQDPGLGLRLIYFSYDVKMKEKGDIPEGYSVSREKKERFSLILESASTNQTSMYLCASRAPGQNTEAFFGQGTRLTVV.

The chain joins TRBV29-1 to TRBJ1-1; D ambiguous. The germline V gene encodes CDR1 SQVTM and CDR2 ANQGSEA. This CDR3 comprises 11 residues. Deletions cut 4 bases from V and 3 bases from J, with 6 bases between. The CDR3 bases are TGCAGCGTTGGACGGGACACTGAAGCTTTCTTT. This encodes CSVGRDTEAFF.

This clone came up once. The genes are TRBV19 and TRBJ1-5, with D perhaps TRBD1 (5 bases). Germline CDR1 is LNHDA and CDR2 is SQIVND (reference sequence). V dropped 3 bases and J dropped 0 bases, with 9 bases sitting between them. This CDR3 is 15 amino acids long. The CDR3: CASSMTDYSNQPQHF. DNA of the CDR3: TGTGCCAGTAGTATGACAGATTATAGCAATCAGCCCCAGCATTTT.